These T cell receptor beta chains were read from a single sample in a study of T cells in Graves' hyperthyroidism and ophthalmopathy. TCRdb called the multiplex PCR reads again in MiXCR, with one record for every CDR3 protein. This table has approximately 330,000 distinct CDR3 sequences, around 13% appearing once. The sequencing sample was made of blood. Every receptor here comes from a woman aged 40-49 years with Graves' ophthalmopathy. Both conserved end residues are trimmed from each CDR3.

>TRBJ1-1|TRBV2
ASPPRERAEAF
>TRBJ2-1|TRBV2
ASSSRTSGSSYNEQF
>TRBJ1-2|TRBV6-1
ASSEGGLAIRYT
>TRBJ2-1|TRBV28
ASSFDIRSYNEQF
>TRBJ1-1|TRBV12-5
ASGLAGTPSEAF
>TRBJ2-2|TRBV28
ASSLELTGELF
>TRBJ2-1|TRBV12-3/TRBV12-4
ASSSGLAGGSANEQF
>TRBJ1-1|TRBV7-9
ASSPAVGVTEAF
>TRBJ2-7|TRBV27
ASSGTGLPSSYEQY
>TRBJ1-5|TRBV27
ASTLRWGRGLNQPQH
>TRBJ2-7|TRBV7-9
ASSLGPGGRGYEQY
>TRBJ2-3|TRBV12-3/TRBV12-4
ASSTRTKTDTQY
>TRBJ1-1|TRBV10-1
ARPVSGTGSVTEAF
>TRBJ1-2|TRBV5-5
ASSLKSGPNYGYT
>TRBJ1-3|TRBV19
ASSIDDSGSGNTIY
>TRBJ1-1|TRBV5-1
ASSLGRRQGSNTEAF
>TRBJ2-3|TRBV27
ASIPRPYTDTQY
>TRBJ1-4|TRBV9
ASSASGIRANEKLF
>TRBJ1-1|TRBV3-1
ASSQETRERLGTEAF
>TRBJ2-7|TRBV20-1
SARKDTYEQY
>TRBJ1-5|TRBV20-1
SAISGNLNQPQH
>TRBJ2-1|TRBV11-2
ASSPKFVWGNEQF
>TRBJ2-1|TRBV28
ASSLSLKGSGRLSSYNEQF
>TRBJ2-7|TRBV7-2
ASSRTWFYEQY